This T cell receptor beta chain was identified during a study of neurological immune-mediated disorders. Germline lookup yields CDR1 SGHRS and CDR2 YFSETQ. The CDR3 consists of 15 residues. Trimming took 0 bases from V and 3 from J, leaving 12 bases between them. 5'RACE with 10-nucleotide random UMIs produced the cDNA. A single record per CDR3 protein comes from TCRdb applying MiXCR to the 5' RACE reads. The sample has some 30,000 distinct CDR3 sequences, roughly 23% seen once. The chain carries TRBV5-1 and TRBJ1-1; weak D call: TRBD1 (5 bases). Sequencing input: CD4+ T cells from blood. This sequence originates from a man aged 45-60 years with HTLV-1-associated myelopathy (HAM/TSP). The DNA for the CDR3 is TGCGCCAGCAGCTTGGATAGCAGGGTTGACACTGAAGCTTTCTTT. Translated: CASSLDSRVDTEAFF.